The 9 T cell receptor beta chains listed next were all sequenced from one sample in a study of blood T cells in healthy people across ages. Sample-barcoded 5' priming and a J-beta primer mix drove a second PCR of about 6 to 11 cycles. TCRdb recomputed calls from the 5' RACE reads with MiXCR, one row per CDR3 protein. The sample has approximately 1,000,000 distinct CDR3 sequences; 40% to 50% are singletons. What was sequenced was blood. The receptors originated from a woman aged 55-75 years in good health.

The chain combines TRBV14 with TRBJ2-5; TRBD1 matches at 7 bases. CDR3 length: 15 amino acids. V gave up 4 bases and J gave up 11 bases; unmatched junction bases: 16. Per the germline V gene, CDR1 is SGHDN and CDR2 is FVKESK. CDR3 sequence: CASSLPGTAYTQQYF. The CDR3 DNA reads as TGTGCCAGCAGCCTTCCCGGGACAGCTTATACGCAGCAGTACTTC.

This clonotype was detected only a few times. The chain employs TRBV27 and TRBJ2-7, with 11 bases that match TRBD2. The J segment lost 2 bases and the V segment lost 7 bases, leaving 7 bases of the junction unmatched. Germline values: CDR1 MNHEY, CDR2 SMNVEV (reference sequence). CDR3 size: 15 residues. For the CDR3, the DNA is TGTGCCAGCATCGGTAGCGGGAGGGCAACCTACGAGCAGTACTTC. Protein: CASIGSGRATYEQYF.

This clonotype was seen a few times. This chain connects TRBV6-5 to TRBJ2-7; 12 bases match TRBD2. Germline CDR1 is MNHEY and CDR2 is SVGAGI. V lost 2 bases, J lost 6 bases, and 2 bases stayed unmatched. The CDR3 is 14 residues long. CDR3 sequence: CASSYTLAGGEQYF. The CDR3 region has the DNA TGTGCCAGCAGTTACACACTAGCGGGAGGCGAGCAGTACTTC.

This clonotype was seen only a few times. The V gene is TRBV3-1, the J gene TRBJ2-1, with 7 positions matching TRBD1. The ends lost 4 bases at V and 13 bases at J; junction bases unmatched: 10. Looked up from germline, CDR1 is LGHDT and CDR2 is YNNKEL (reference sequence). The CDR3 is 13 amino acids. CDR3 sequence: CASSPYRGSNQFF. Written as DNA, the CDR3 is TGTGCCAGCAGCCCTTACAGGGGCTCGAATCAGTTCTTC.

This chain links TRBV5-6 with TRBJ2-7; 9 bases are shared with TRBD1. Germline V CDR1 and CDR2: SGHDT, YYEEEE. This CDR3 contains 16 residues. The trim removed 4 bases at V and 6 bases at J, leaving 14 bases unmatched. CDR3 nucleotide sequence: TGTGCCAGCAGCAAACCGGGACAGGGTGCCCACGGCGAGCAGTACTTC. It yields the protein CASSKPGQGAHGEQYF.

The gene calls are TRBV5-6 and TRBJ2-1, with TRBD2 identical over 10 bases. CDR1 is SGHDT, CDR2 YYEEEE, per germline. The CDR3 has 16 residues. Trimming at V came to 4 bases and at J to 3 bases, leaving 7 bases not matched to a gene. CDR3 in DNA: TGTGCCAGCAGCGAATCCGTAGCGGGAGGCTACAATGAGCAGTTCTTC. It translates to CASSESVAGGYNEQFF. The full variable domain, its missing parts supplied by reference TRBV5-6 and TRBJ2-1, is DAGVTQSPTHLIKTRGQQVTLRCSPKSGHDTVSWYQQALGQGPQFIFQYYEEEERQRGNFPDRFSGHQFPNYSSELNVNALLLGDSALYLCASSESVAGGYNEQFFGPGTRLTVL.

Many counts were recorded for this clonotype. CDR3 protein: CASSPTGIEQYF. DNA for the CDR3: TGTGCCAGCAGTCCGACTGGAATCGAGCAGTACTTC. The chain recombines TRBV28 with TRBJ2-7; D unclear. V was shortened by 5 bases and J by 6 bases, with 11 bases between the two germline ends. CDR1 is MDHEN and CDR2 is SYDVKM in the germline V gene. This CDR3 spans 12 amino acids.

The CDR3 nucleotides read TGTGCCAGCAGCGGGACTATCCTCTCCTACGAGCAGTACTTC. It encodes CASSGTILSYEQYF. The chain joins TRBV7-6 to TRBJ2-7; 7 bases align to TRBD2. The CDR3 runs to 14 residues. The germline V gene encodes CDR1 SGHVS and CDR2 FNYEAQ. Losses at the gene ends were 5 bases for V and 0 bases for J; bases not matched to a gene: 4.

The CDR3 is CAWSEVGVDYGYTF. The CDR3 nucleotides are TGTGCCTGGAGCGAAGTGGGCGTTGACTATGGCTACACCTTC. This sequence joins TRBV30 and TRBJ1-2; no definite D call. This CDR3 contains 14 residues. Per germline, CDR1 GTSNPN and CDR2 SVGIG (reference sequence). The ends were cut back, 3 bases at V and 3 bases at J, with 14 bases in the middle. The full variable domain, completed using reference TRBV30 and TRBJ1-2, is SQTIHQWPATLVQPVGSPLSLECTVEGTSNPNLYWYRQAAGRGLQLLFYSVGIGQISSEVPQNLSASRPQDRQFILSSKKLLLSDSGFYLCAWSEVGVDYGYTFGSGTRLTVV.